This T cell receptor (beta chain) came from a study of breast tumors, draining lymph nodes, adjacent tissues. Findings and caveats of the study: Tumor TCR diversity was below lymph nodes but above nontumor tissue. Tumor and nontumor repertoires were significantly more similar in luminal-like than in basal-like breast cancer.

CDR3 length: 15 amino acids. From germline, CDR1 is LGHDT and CDR2 YNNKEL (reference sequence). Trimming shortened V by 5 bases and J by 5 bases, and 18 bases separated the two germline ends. TCRdb itself ran the multiplex PCR reads through MiXCR, one entry per CDR3 protein. The sample has 7,000 or so distinct CDR3 sequences, approximately 42% seen once. Of note for this clonotype: What it binds is unknown.

The chain carries TRBV3-1 and TRBJ2-5; D may correspond to TRBD1 or TRBD2 (5 bases each). The sample comprised tumor-adjacent breast tissue. The source of this sequence is a female donor with breast cancer. Some clones in this sample may be carry-over from other donors' samples. The CDR3 nucleotides read TGTGCCAGCAGCGCGGCGTCGGGGCTCGGGGAGACCCAGTACTTC. It encodes CASSAASGLGETQYF.